Following are 20 T cell receptor beta chains from one sample sequenced in a study of CD8+ T cells in alopecia areata. TCR sequencing used cDNA made by reverse transcription of extracted RNA. Sequencing was performed with immunoSEQ multiplex PCR; in TCRdb, only in-frame clones are kept and a portion is missing. The sample lists approximately 63,000 clones; 60% were seen once. The specimen was CD8+ T cells sorted from blood, collected at week 0. The origin of the receptors is a human donor with alopecia areata.

This chain joins TRBV27 and TRBJ1-6; D is undetermined. Germline CDR1 MNHEY, CDR2 SMNVEV (reference sequence). CDR3 length equals 16 residues. V lost 0 bases to trimming and J lost 5 bases, with 11 bases between them. DNA of the CDR3: TGTGCCAGCAGTTTATCAGGAGAGTTGAATAATTCACCCCTCCACTTT. Amino acids: CASSLSGELNNSPLHF.

The chain couples TRBV4-1 to TRBJ2-7, with no clear D. Trimming took off 1 base at V and 3 bases at J, with 7 bases between the two ends. The CDR3 is made up of 13 amino acids. CDR1 MGHRA and CDR2 YSYEKL come from the germline V gene. The CDR3: CASSQGNGYEQYF. CDR3 DNA: TGCGCCAGCAGCCAAGGAAACGGCTACGAGCAGTACTTC.

The chain links TRBV7-8 to TRBJ1-5, with D unclear. V lost 7 bases and J lost 0, with 19 bases in between. CDR3 length: 17 residues. CDR1 is SGHVS, CDR2 FQNEAQ, per germline. The CDR3 nucleotides are TGTGCCAGCACAAGCTTAGCAGTGGTCTATAGCAATCAGCCCCAGCATTTT. This gives the protein CASTSLAVVYSNQPQHF. The complete variable domain, with remaining parts taken from reference TRBV7-8 and TRBJ1-5, reads GAGVSQSPRYKVAKRGQDVALRCDPISGHVSLFWYQQALGQGPEFLTYFQNEAQLDKSGLPSDRFFAERPEGSVSTLKIQRTQQEDSAVYLCASTSLAVVYSNQPQHFGDGTRLSIL.

This clone was counted a single time. This same CDR3 is encoded by further DNA sequences in the sample. The chain employs TRBV9 and TRBJ2-3; D gene uncertain. V lost 0 bases and J 3 bases, leaving 5 bases between the germline ends. Per germline, CDR1 SGDLS and CDR2 YYNGEE. The CDR3 length is 13 residues. The CDR3 spells CASSVGRTDTQYF. The CDR3 DNA is TGTGCCAGCAGCGTAGGAAGGACAGATACGCAGTATTTT.

The chain recombines TRBV15 with TRBJ2-1; TRBD2 aligns across 15 bases. Germline V gene sequence: CDR1 LNHNV, CDR2 YYDKDF (reference sequence). V shed 4 bases, J shed 14 bases, and the junction held 12 bases outside the gene matches. The CDR3 loop spans 16 amino acids. Here the CDR3 DNA reads TGTGCCACCAGCACGTCCCCGGGACTAGCGGGAGGATTGAAGTTCTTC. Translated: CATSTSPGLAGGLKFF. Supplemented by reference TRBV15 and TRBJ2-1, the full variable domain reads DAMVIQNPRYQVTQFGKPVTLSCSQTLNHNVMYWYQQKSSQAPKLLFHYYDKDFNNEADTPDNFQSRRPNTSFCFLDIRSPGLGDTAMYLCATSTSPGLAGGLKFFGPGTRLTVL.

The chain recombines TRBV6-1 with TRBJ2-5, with 7 nucleotides matching TRBD2. V was pared by 6 bases and J by 4 bases, with 8 bases of the junction left unmatched. The CDR3 spans 14 residues. CDR1 and CDR2 (germline): MNHNS, SASEGT. CDR3: CASSGLGGVETQYF. CDR3 coding DNA: TGTGCCAGCAGCGGGCTTGGGGGGGTAGAGACCCAGTACTTC.

The chain links TRBV11-2 to TRBJ2-3; the D gene is possibly TRBD1 (5 bases). Trimming left V 5 bases short and J 2 bases short, with 11 bases between. The CDR3 runs 14 residues. The germline V gene has CDR1 SGHAT and CDR2 FQNNGV. The CDR3 loop reads CASSPEQATDTQYF. The CDR3 DNA is TGTGCCAGCAGCCCGGAACAGGCCACAGATACGCAGTATTTT.

This rearrangement joins TRBV29-1 to TRBJ1-2, with TRBD1 matching 7 bases. V gave up 0 bases and J gave up 7 bases; unmatched junction bases: 17. This CDR3 is 17 amino acids long. Germline V lookup: CDR1 SQVTM, CDR2 ANQGSEA. The CDR3 loop is CSVEDLSDLEGAGGYTF. CDR3 in DNA: TGCAGCGTTGAAGATCTAAGTGATTTGGAGGGGGCTGGTGGCTACACCTTC.

The chain has TRBV27 and TRBJ1-1, with TRBD1 matching 8 bases. Germline V gene sequence: CDR1 MNHEY, CDR2 SMNVEV (reference sequence). The CDR3 extends over 13 amino acids. The ends lost 3 bases at V and 5 bases at J; junction bases unmatched: 2. The CDR3 region has the DNA TGTGCCAGCAGTTTGCAGGGGGCGACTGAAGCTTTCTTT. Its translation is CASSLQGATEAFF.

The rearrangement joins TRBV7-9 to TRBJ2-5, with 11 bases identical to TRBD1. Trimming removed 5 bases from V and 1 base from J; junction bases left unmatched: 6. Per germline, CDR1 SEHNR and CDR2 FQNEAQ (reference sequence). This CDR3 has 16 residues. The DNA for the CDR3 is TGTGCCAGCAGCCAACCGGGACAGGGGGTCCAAGAGACCCAGTACTTC. Its translation: CASSQPGQGVQETQYF.

This chain links TRBV9 with TRBJ1-5, with D perhaps matching TRBD1 (6 bases). The CDR3 contains 14 residues. V lost 4 bases to trimming and J lost 5 bases, with 13 bases between them. Germline CDR1 SGDLS, CDR2 YYNGEE. CDR3 amino acids: CASSWTDSDQPQHF. In DNA form, the CDR3 reads TGTGCCAGCAGCTGGACAGACTCAGATCAGCCCCAGCATTTT. Full variable domain (remainder filled in from reference TRBV9 and TRBJ1-5): DSGVTQTPKHLITATGQRVTLRCSPRSGDLSVYWYQQSLDQGLQFLIQYYNGEERAKGNILERFSAQQFPDLHSELNLSSLELGDSALYFCASSWTDSDQPQHFGDGTRLSIL.

The chain has TRBV30 and TRBJ1-2; a weak D match, TRBD1 (6 bases). Germline V gene lookup returns CDR1 GTSNPN and CDR2 SVGIG (reference sequence). The CDR3 sequence is 20 residues long. V was pared by 2 bases and J by 0 bases, with 28 bases between. The CDR3 loop reads CAWSSAVLRDTRGTNYGYTF. The CDR3 nucleotides are TGTGCCTGGAGTTCCGCCGTCCTCCGGGACACAAGGGGAACTAACTATGGCTACACCTTC.

The V and J genes are TRBV6-5 and TRBJ2-7; 10 bases are shared with TRBD2. CDR1 and CDR2 from the germline V gene are MNHEY and SVGAGI. V trimming: 8 bases; J trimming: 2 bases; junction bases outside the gene matches: 6. This CDR3 has 14 residues. The CDR3 DNA reads as TGTGCCAGCGGAGTAGCGGGAGGTCCCTACGAGCAGTACTTC. As protein: CASGVAGGPYEQYF.

This clone has a handful of counts. The chain is built from TRBV5-6 and TRBJ2-7; 8 positions match TRBD2. The length of the CDR3 is 14 residues. V shed 0 bases and J 9 bases; nucleotides not matched to a gene: 8. Looked up from germline, CDR1 is SGHDT and CDR2 is YYEEEE. CDR3 sequence: CASSLAGTSGVQYF. CDR3 DNA sequence: TGTGCCAGCAGCTTGGCCGGGACTAGTGGAGTGCAGTACTTC.

The CDR3 region is CASSPESPGSSYEQYF. CDR3 DNA sequence: TGCGCCAGCAGCCCTGAATCACCAGGGTCCTCCTACGAGCAGTACTTC. The chain is built from TRBV5-1 and TRBJ2-7; possibly TRBD1 for D (5 bases). V was pared by 4 bases and J by 0 bases, with 17 bases between. The CDR3 has 16 residues. CDR1 and CDR2 from the germline V gene are SGHRS and YFSETQ.

The chain employs TRBV5-1 and TRBJ2-1; the D is unclear. Trimming removed 4 bases at V and 0 bases at J, with 5 bases between. The CDR3 runs 13 residues. Per the germline V gene, CDR1 is SGHRS and CDR2 is YFSETQ. In DNA, the CDR3 is TGCGCCAGCAGCAGGGTCTCCTACAATGAGCAGTTCTTC. Translating gives CASSRVSYNEQFF.

The rearrangement joins TRBV25-1 to TRBJ1-2; 10 bases are shared with TRBD1. Germline-derived CDR1 and CDR2 are MGHDK and SYGVNS. The trim removed 1 base at V and 6 bases at J, leaving 8 bases unmatched. The CDR3 length is 16 residues. CDR3 nucleotide sequence: TGTGCCAGCAGTGAATCCCGGACAGGGGGAGAGGATGGCTACACCTTC. The encoded protein is CASSESRTGGEDGYTF.

The gene calls are TRBV27 and TRBJ2-6; TRBD2 aligns across 7 bases. Trimming took 1 base from V and 0 from J; bases not matched to a gene: 0. The CDR3 length is 16 residues. Germline lookup yields CDR1 MNHEY and CDR2 SMNVEV (reference sequence). CDR3 amino acids: CASSLWGGSGANVLTF. DNA for the CDR3: TGTGCCAGCAGTTTATGGGGGGGCTCTGGGGCCAACGTCCTGACTTTC.

V gene TRBV14 combines with J gene TRBJ2-1; no definite D call. There are 12 residues in the CDR3. From germline, CDR1 is SGHDN and CDR2 FVKESK. The V end was cut by 2 bases, the J end by 10 bases, with 9 bases between. CDR3 sequence reads: CASSQFLGEQFF. CDR3 DNA sequence: TGTGCCAGCAGCCAATTCCTAGGGGAGCAGTTCTTC.

The chain couples TRBV7-8 to TRBJ2-3; 8 bases agree with TRBD2. Germline V lookup: CDR1 SGHVS, CDR2 FQNEAQ. The CDR3 length is 15 residues. V was pared by 4 bases and J by 0 bases, with 3 bases of the junction left unmatched. The CDR3 sequence is CASSSLAESTDTQYF. The DNA for the CDR3 is TGTGCCAGCAGCTCACTAGCGGAAAGCACAGATACGCAGTATTTT.